Each of the 29 T cell receptor beta chains below was sequenced from the same sample in a study of blood T cell repertoires in COVID-19 (dated by TCRdb to 2020 to 2022). The library was generated by the immunoSEQ multiplex PCR assay. Entries here come from immuneACCESS through TCRdb and include only in-frame sequences with V and J called. Some clones fail to appear in such tables; in the studies checked, an unresolved V gene covers under half of the shortfall, and the cause of the remainder is unknown. The sample contains approximately 200,000 clones, approximately 90% of them found a single time. The ten largest clones capture roughly 2.9% of the sample. Sequencing was done on a sample of peripheral blood. These receptors all stem from a woman aged 25-40 years with active or convalescent COVID-19.

The J gene is TRBJ1-1, the V gene TRBV5-1; 8 bases line up with TRBD1. CDR1 and CDR2 (germline): SGHRS, YFSETQ. The CDR3 sequence is 15 residues long. J lost 10 bases, V lost 0 bases, and 11 bases had no gene match. The CDR3 protein is CASSLDRGAPPGAFF. The CDR3 region has the DNA TGCGCCAGCAGCTTGGACAGGGGGGCTCCACCTGGAGCTTTCTTT.

The V call is TRBV6-5, the J call TRBJ1-4; D ambiguous. Per the germline V gene, CDR1 is MNHEY and CDR2 is SVGAGI. The CDR3 consists of 13 residues. V shed 4 bases and J shed 6 bases, with 9 bases lying between them. The CDR3 DNA follows: TGTGCCAGCAGTTCCCAATCCCATGAAAAACTGTTTTTT. Translation gives CASSSQSHEKLFF.

CDR3 region: CASSGGDDWEFF. In DNA, the CDR3 is TGTGCCAGCAGCGGGGGGGATGACTGGGAGTTCTTC. The J gene is TRBJ2-1, the V gene TRBV14; 7 bases match TRBD2. The CDR3 runs 12 residues. Germline V lookup: CDR1 SGHDN, CDR2 FVKESK. V dropped 5 bases and J dropped 14; count of bases not matched to a gene: 9.

Turning to this clone: The junction departs from the called germline gene at one end, perhaps through a read error. V is TRBV6-1 and J is TRBJ1-2; 9 nucleotides line up with TRBD1. The CDR3 extends over 16 amino acids. Per the germline V gene, CDR1 is MNHNS and CDR2 is SASEGT. The CDR3 protein is CASREAPGQGFYGYTF. The CDR3 coding sequence is TGTGCCAGCAGAGAAGCACCGGGACAGGGCTTCTATGGCTACACCTTC.

This clone has a handful of counts. The chain employs TRBV14 and TRBJ2-7, with 8 bases fitting TRBD2. Trimming cost V 4 bases and J 3 bases; bases outside gene matches: 2. CDR3 length: 13 residues. The germline V gene encodes CDR1 SGHDN and CDR2 FVKESK. The CDR3 DNA reads TGTGCCAGCAGCCCGACTAGCGTCTACGAGCAGTACTTC. Translation gives CASSPTSVYEQYF.

The rearrangement links TRBV6-5 to TRBJ1-1; D is possibly TRBD1 (6 bases). CDR3 length: 14 residues. Deletions cut 2 bases from V and 10 bases from J, with 17 bases between. Germline CDR1 reads MNHEY; CDR2 reads SVGAGI. This CDR3 is CASSYVGATEGAFF. The CDR3 DNA is TGTGCCAGCAGTTACGTGGGGGCTACAGAAGGAGCTTTCTTT.

This chain links TRBV27 with TRBJ2-7; no firm D call. Trimming cost V 4 bases and J 0 bases, with 7 bases left between them. In germline, CDR1 is MNHEY, CDR2 SMNVEV (reference sequence). This CDR3 has 13 amino acids. The CDR3 sequence is CASSWANSYEQYF. The CDR3 DNA reads as TGTGCCAGCAGTTGGGCAAACTCCTACGAGCAGTACTTC.

The genes are TRBV6-1 and TRBJ1-5; 9 bases are shared with TRBD1. The CDR3 runs to 17 residues. Germline trimming cut 0 bases from V and 5 bases from J; bases unmatched to any gene: 8. Germline V gene sequence: CDR1 MNHNS, CDR2 SASEGT. DNA for the CDR3: TGTGCCAGCAGTGAAGCTAGGGGACAGGGTAGTTATCAGCCCCAGCATTTT. Its translation is CASSEARGQGSYQPQHF.

CDR3 residues: CAIDRVGETQYF. CDR3 coding DNA: TGTGCCATTGACAGGGTAGGAGAGACCCAGTACTTC. V usage is TRBV7-9 and J usage is TRBJ2-5, with 7 bases aligning to TRBD1. With V trimmed by 10 bases and J by 4 bases, 6 bases remained unmatched. The CDR3 runs 12 residues. The germline V gene encodes CDR1 SEHNR and CDR2 FQNEAQ (reference sequence).

The chain recombines TRBV5-6 with TRBJ2-6; TRBD1 might be the D (5 bases). Trimming removed 1 base at V and 2 bases at J, with 7 bases between. CDR1 and CDR2 from the germline V gene are SGHDT and YYEEEE. CDR3 size: 15 residues. CDR3 DNA sequence: TGTGCCAGCAGCTTGCTGACAGCTGGGGCCAACGTCCTGACTTTC. This translates into CASSLLTAGANVLTF.

The chain links TRBV6-6 to TRBJ2-5; TRBD1 matches 7 bases. Germline values: CDR1 MNHNY, CDR2 SVGAGI (reference sequence). The J segment lost 5 bases and the V segment lost 5 bases, leaving 8 bases of the junction unmatched. CDR3 length: 14 amino acids. The CDR3 DNA reads TGTGCCAGCAGTCCCGACAGGGAGAGGGAGACCCAGTACTTC. Protein sequence: CASSPDRERETQYF.

This clone turned up a few times. The chain has TRBV28 and TRBJ1-5; 8 positions agree with TRBD1. This CDR3 spans 15 amino acids. J gave up 5 bases and V 8 bases, and 11 bases lay outside the gene matches. The germline CDR1 and CDR2 sequences are MDHEN and SYDVKM. CDR3 sequence reads: CASREQGGVHQPQHF. CDR3 DNA sequence: TGTGCCAGCCGAGAACAGGGGGGTGTTCATCAGCCCCAGCATTTT.

V and J are TRBV25-1 and TRBJ2-3, with D possibly being TRBD1 (5 bases). CDR1 and CDR2 from the germline V gene are MGHDK and SYGVNS. The ends were cut back, 1 base at V and 5 bases at J, with 13 bases in the middle. CDR3 size: 15 residues. Written as DNA, the CDR3 is TGTGCCAGCAGTGAATCAAAAGGGGCAGGAGATACGCAGTATTTT. Its protein is CASSESKGAGDTQYF. Using reference TRBV25-1 and TRBJ2-3 for the parts outside the CDR3, the full variable domain is EADIYQTPRYLVIGTGKKITLECSQTMGHDKMYWYQQDPGMELHLIHYSYGVNSTEKGDLSSESTVSRIRTEHFPLTLESARPSHTSQYLCASSESKGAGDTQYFGPGTRLTVL.

The V and J genes are TRBV18 and TRBJ2-5, with 8 bases fitting TRBD2. The CDR3 is 14 residues long. V lost 2 bases to trimming and J lost 5 bases; unmatched junction nucleotides: 4. CDR1 KGHSH and CDR2 LQKENI come from the germline V gene. CDR3: CASSPGGGRETQYF. The CDR3 DNA follows: TGTGCCAGCTCACCAGGCGGCGGGAGGGAGACCCAGTACTTC.

This clone was observed a single time. V gene TRBV13 combines with J gene TRBJ1-3, with 9 bases lining up with TRBD1. V trimming: 5 bases; J trimming: 4 bases; junction bases outside the gene matches: 6. The CDR3 is 15 residues long. Germline assignment: CDR1 PRHDT and CDR2 FYEKMQ (reference sequence). CDR3 nucleotides: TGTGCCAGCAGCAGTACAGGGGGCAGAGGAAACACCATATATTTT. This translates into CASSSTGGRGNTIYF.

V is TRBV3-1 (or the pseudogene TRBV3-2) and J is TRBJ1-1; D is ambiguous. The V end lost 2 bases, the J end lost 1 base, and 5 bases lay between the germline ends. Germline CDR1 and CDR2: LGHDT and YNNKEL (reference sequence). The CDR3 totals 13 residues. CDR3 nucleotides: TGTGCCAGCAGCCAAACGGGGAACACTGAAGCTTTCTTT. Translating it yields CASSQTGNTEAFF.

The chain carries TRBV9 and TRBJ1-4; tentative D call: TRBD1 (6 bases). Germline V CDR1 and CDR2: SGDLS, YYNGEE. This CDR3 contains 17 residues. V shed 4 bases and J shed 5 bases, with 21 bases lying between them. CDR3 sequence (DNA): TGTGCCAGCAGCCCCAGGGATGGGGGCGCTGGGAATGAAAAACTGTTTTTT. Its protein product is CASSPRDGGAGNEKLFF.

The rearrangement uses TRBV10-3 and TRBJ1-1; D remains ambiguous. V shed 0 bases and J shed 1 base, with 9 bases lying between them. This CDR3 has 15 residues. The germline gives CDR1 ENHRY, CDR2 SYGVKD. CDR3 sequence: CAISESWAANTEAFF. The CDR3 DNA follows: TGTGCCATCAGTGAGTCGTGGGCAGCGAACACTGAAGCTTTCTTT.

This clone showed up just once. This CDR3 reads CASSQIQTGGNTEAFF. The CDR3 coding sequence is TGTGCCAGCAGCCAAATCCAAACAGGGGGGAACACTGAAGCTTTCTTT. V gene TRBV4-2 combines with J gene TRBJ1-1; TRBD1 matches 8 bases. V gave up 2 bases and J gave up 1 base; unmatched junction bases: 6. This CDR3 is 16 amino acids long. From germline, CDR1 is LGHNA and CDR2 YNFKEQ.

This clone has a single count. The chain is built from TRBV5-1 and TRBJ1-1; D perhaps matches TRBD1 (6 bases). This CDR3 is built from 14 residues. Germline-derived CDR1 and CDR2 are SGHRS and YFSETQ. V was clipped by 4 bases and J by 2 bases, with 12 bases between them. CDR3 in DNA: TGCGCCAGCAGCATGGAGACAGGTAACACTGAAGCTTTCTTT. It codes for CASSMETGNTEAFF. The whole variable domain, remainder taken from reference TRBV5-1 and TRBJ1-1, is KAGVTQTPRYLIKTRGQQVTLSCSPISGHRSVSWYQQTPGQGLQFLFEYFSETQRNKGNFPGRFSGRQFSNSRSEMNVSTLELGDSALYLCASSMETGNTEAFFGQGTRLTVV.

This chain connects TRBV14 to TRBJ2-1, with 13 bases aligning to TRBD2. The junction had 7 bases not matched to a gene; V was cut back by 5 bases and J by 0 bases. CDR1 is SGHDN and CDR2 is FVKESK in the germline V gene. CDR3 length: 18 residues. The CDR3 here is CASSWTSGGLSSYNEQFF. In nucleotides, the CDR3 is TGTGCCAGCAGCTGGACTAGCGGGGGCCTGAGCTCCTACAATGAGCAGTTCTTC.

The chain uses TRBV5-6 and TRBJ1-1; no clear D gene. Per the germline V gene, CDR1 is SGHDT and CDR2 is YYEEEE. V lost 1 base to trimming and J lost 2 bases, with 6 bases between them. The CDR3 runs to 13 residues. CDR3 protein: CASSLLVNTEAFF. CDR3 DNA: TGTGCCAGCAGCTTGTTAGTAAACACTGAAGCTTTCTTT.

This chain uses TRBV9 with TRBJ1-2, with D maybe TRBD1 (5 bases). The V end lost 3 bases, the J end lost 4 bases, and 16 bases lay between the germline ends. From germline, CDR1 is SGDLS and CDR2 YYNGEE. The length of the CDR3 is 15 residues. The CDR3 is CASSAQTVRGYGYTF. Here the CDR3 DNA reads TGTGCCAGCAGCGCCCAGACAGTCCGAGGCTATGGCTACACCTTC. Based on the CDR3 plus reference TRBV9 and TRBJ1-2, the full variable domain is DSGVTQTPKHLITATGQRVTLRCSPRSGDLSVYWYQQSLDQGLQFLIQYYNGEERAKGNILERFSAQQFPDLHSELNLSSLELGDSALYFCASSAQTVRGYGYTFGSGTRLTVV.

V gene TRBV29-1 combines with J gene TRBJ2-7; the D gene is possibly TRBD1 (6 bases). Trimming cost V 5 bases and J 7 bases, with 12 bases left between them. The V gene's germline CDR1 is SQVTM and CDR2 ANQGSEA. The CDR3 is 11 amino acids. In DNA, the CDR3 is TGCAGCGTTACAGGGTCGGGGGAGCAGTACTTC. Its protein product is CSVTGSGEQYF.

The chain employs TRBV12-3 or TRBV12-4 and TRBJ1-1; D not certain. This CDR3 has 13 residues. Trimming stripped 1 base from V and 8 bases from J, with 11 bases between. CDR3 nucleotide sequence: TGTGCCAGCAGTTTAGGGCGAGGTCTGGAAGCTTTCTTT. Translation: CASSLGRGLEAFF.

V usage is TRBV13 and J usage is TRBJ1-2; D is undetermined. The length of the CDR3 is 15 residues. Trimming shortened V by 0 bases and J by 0 bases, and 8 bases separated the two germline ends. Germline V gene data show CDR1 as PRHDT and CDR2 as FYEKMQ (reference sequence). The chain's CDR3 is CASSLGSVANYGYTF. The CDR3 DNA is TGTGCCAGCAGCTTAGGGTCGGTAGCTAACTATGGCTACACCTTC. The full variable domain, completed using reference TRBV13 and TRBJ1-2, is AAGVIQSPRHLIKEKRETATLKCYPIPRHDTVYWYQQGPGQDPQFLISFYEKMQSDKGSIPDRFSAQQFSDYHSELNMSSLELGDSALYFCASSLGSVANYGYTFGSGTRLTVV.

The chain has TRBV2 and TRBJ1-1; 8 nucleotides agree with TRBD1. In germline, CDR1 is SNHLY, CDR2 FYNNEI. CDR3 length: 14 amino acids. The junction had 3 bases not matched to a gene; V was cut back by 6 bases and J by 0 bases. This CDR3 is CASRQDRVNTEAFF. Written as DNA, the CDR3 is TGTGCCAGCAGACAGGACAGGGTGAACACTGAAGCTTTCTTT. Drawing the rest from reference TRBV2 and TRBJ1-1, the complete variable domain is EPEVTQTPSHQVTQMGQEVILRCVPISNHLYFYWYRQILGQKVEFLVSFYNNEISEKSEIFDDQFSVERPDGSNFTLKIRSTKLEDSAMYFCASRQDRVNTEAFFGQGTRLTVV.

The genes are TRBV10-2 and TRBJ1-1, with D maybe TRBD1 (5 bases). The CDR3 loop spans 14 amino acids. V shed 7 bases and J shed 4 bases, with 16 bases lying between them. Germline lookup yields CDR1 WSHSY and CDR2 SAAADI. The CDR3 here is CASNEGEETTEAFF. The CDR3 DNA sequence: TGCGCCAGCAACGAAGGGGAGGAGACCACTGAAGCTTTCTTT.

This sequence joins TRBV11-2 and TRBJ2-5, with 13 positions matching TRBD2. The CDR3 spans 20 residues. Per the germline V gene, CDR1 is SGHAT and CDR2 is FQNNGV. With 0 bases clipped from V and 5 bases from J, the junction kept 15 bases outside the gene matches. The CDR3 loop is CASSLDQTSGGGSLVETQYF. DNA of the CDR3: TGTGCCAGCAGCTTAGATCAAACTAGCGGGGGGGGTAGTTTGGTGGAGACCCAGTACTTC.